Reported below is one T cell receptor beta chain. The CDR3 consists of 16 residues. In germline, CDR1 is LGHDT, CDR2 YNNKEL (reference sequence). The V gene end was trimmed by 4 bases and the J gene end by 6 bases; junction bases not matched to a gene: 13. The data derive from a study of blood T cell repertoires in COVID-19. Profiling relied on immunoSEQ multiplex PCR, and the TCRdb table lists in-frame clones only, not all of them. The table records about 180,000 clones, around 88% of them present only once. Source material: peripheral blood. The TCR was taken from a woman in her twenties or thirties with acute or convalescent COVID-19. The gene calls are TRBV3-1 (or the pseudogene TRBV3-2) and TRBJ2-7; 9 nucleotides line up with TRBD2. CDR3 sequence: CASSPNSGRAPGEQYF. The CDR3 coding sequence is TGTGCCAGCAGCCCTAATAGCGGGAGAGCCCCCGGCGAGCAGTACTTC.